A single sample gave rise to the 5 T cell receptor beta chains below, sequenced in a study of shared clonotypes between healthy human individuals. Assay used: immunoSEQ multiplex PCR; TCRdb lists only in-frame clones, some missing. The repertoire holds over a million clones, with approximately 80% as singletons. Sequences were obtained from memory CD4+ T cells from PBMCs. The subset denotes: CD45RA-negative fraction. These receptors came from a man in his late teens or twenties in good health. Some clones in this sample may be carry-over from other donors' samples.

The V gene is TRBV6-5, the J gene TRBJ2-7; TRBD1 agrees at 9 bases. Germline V gene lookup returns CDR1 MNHEY and CDR2 SVGAGI. After removal of 6 bases from V and 4 bases from J, the junction contained 10 bases not matched to a gene. The CDR3 has 15 residues. CDR3 sequence: CASRRRRDRVYEQYF. The CDR3 DNA sequence: TGTGCCAGCAGGCGAAGACGGGACAGGGTATACGAGCAGTACTTC.

The V gene is TRBV5-1, the J gene TRBJ2-2, with 11 bases lining up with TRBD2. J lost 4 bases, V lost 1 base, and 3 bases had no gene match. The V gene's germline CDR1 is SGHRS and CDR2 YFSETQ. The CDR3 length is 16 residues. The CDR3 spells CASSLLAGGVTGELFF. CDR3 DNA: TGCGCCAGCAGCTTGCTAGCGGGAGGTGTCACCGGGGAGCTGTTTTTT.

This clone was seen only once. The V gene is TRBV11-2, the J gene TRBJ1-1; no clear D gene. V lost 4 bases, J lost 5 bases, and 8 bases lay in between. Germline V gene sequence: CDR1 SGHAT, CDR2 FQNNGV. The length of the CDR3 is 12 residues. The CDR3 nucleotides are TGTGCCAGCAGCTCATCCCGTACTGAAGCTTTCTTT. Its translation: CASSSSRTEAFF.

This clone came up once. The V call is TRBV27, the J call TRBJ1-2, with TRBD1 as a possible D gene (5 bases). Trimming pared 8 bases from V and 4 bases from J, leaving 26 bases between. The CDR3 length is 17 residues. Germline V lookup: CDR1 MNHEY, CDR2 SMNVEV (reference sequence). The CDR3 DNA reads as TGTGCCAGCCGGGTGGGGGGGTCAAAAACAGCAGCCTATGGCTACACCTTC. This codes for CASRVGGSKTAAYGYTF.

The chain links TRBV4-3 to TRBJ1-2; D is unresolved. The CDR3 contains 16 residues. Germline loops: CDR1 LGHNA, CDR2 YSLEER. V was trimmed by 1 base and J by 4 bases, leaving 16 bases between them. For the CDR3, the DNA is TGCGCCAGCAGCCAAGGGCGAGTGGCGACTACCTATGGCTACACCTTC. The encoded protein is CASSQGRVATTYGYTF.